This entry describes one T cell receptor (beta chain). Its matching antigen is unknown. The investigators reverse transcribed all of the isolated RNA, so they sequenced expressed TCRB transcripts. TCRdb's table, derived via immunoSEQ multiplex PCR, lists solely in-frame clones and lacks some. The sample has around 180,000 clones, approximately 7.8% seen once. The sample belongs to a study of beta chain features in type 1 diabetes. Whole-study findings and limits: Shorter TCRB CDR3s, moderately but significantly so, were found in Type 1 diabetes patients in all four CD4+ subsets. A possible short-template PCR bias applies equally to patients and controls.

Only one heparinised blood draw was taken per donor, and its volume averaged about 120 mL. It was via CD45RO/CCR7/CD25/CD127/CD95/CD27 that CD4+ naive, central memory, regulatory and stem cell-like memory cells were sorted. The V gene's germline CDR1 is SNHLY and CDR2 FYNNEI. V shed 4 bases and J 0 bases; nucleotides not matched to a gene: 8. The CDR3 runs 19 residues. The source material was central memory CD4+ T cells from blood. The chain has TRBV2 and TRBJ2-3; 15 bases fit TRBD2. The receptor's source is a middle-aged woman with type 1 diabetes. The CDR3 is CASSALGTSGGTSTDTQYF. CDR3 DNA: TGTGCCAGCAGTGCCCTTGGGACTAGCGGGGGGACTAGCACAGATACGCAGTATTTT.